These T cell receptor beta chains were read from a single sample in a study of T cell changes during pregnancy in multiple sclerosis. TCRdb's copy holds only in-frame clones and misses some; the assay was immunoSEQ multiplex PCR. The profile shows around 59,000 clones, roughly 90% of them singletons. The sample consisted of peripheral blood, taken in the third trimester of pregnancy. The receptors here all came from a female donor in good health, enrolled as a control in a pregnancy study. Each CDR3 is given with its conserved first and last residue. A D gene is named only where the DNA matches it firmly. Expanded clones get a size class; other rows say once, few or many, or leave the size out.

v_gene: TRBV27
abundance: .
j_gene: TRBJ1-6
d_gene: .
CDR3nt: TGTGCCAGCAGCTTTACCGGTCGGGTTGATAATTCACCCCTCCACTTT
CDR3aa: CASSFTGRVDNSPLHF

v_gene: TRBV21-1
abundance: .
j_gene: TRBJ1-2
d_gene: .
CDR3nt: TGTGCCAGCAGCAAGAAAGGGAGGACAGGGGGCTATGGCTACACCTTC
CDR3aa: CASSKKGRTGGYGYTF

v_gene: TRBV4-1
abundance: .
j_gene: TRBJ1-5
d_gene: .
CDR3nt: TGCGCCAGCAGCCCCTCCCAGTTAGGAGGTAATCAGCCCCAGCATTTT
CDR3aa: CASSPSQLGGNQPQHF

v_gene: TRBV20-1
abundance: .
j_gene: TRBJ2-1
d_gene: .
CDR3nt: TGCAGTGCTCAATGGAGGAATGAGCAGTTCTTC
CDR3aa: CSAQWRNEQFF

v_gene: TRBV6-5
abundance: .
j_gene: TRBJ1-1
d_gene: TRBD1
CDR3nt: TGTGCCAGCAGGGACAGGGGGCTAGATGAAGCTTTCTTT
CDR3aa: CASRDRGLDEAFF

v_gene: TRBV19
abundance: .
j_gene: TRBJ1-4
d_gene: TRBD1
CDR3nt: TGTGCCAGTAACCCGACAGGGAAGCCGGAAAAACTGTTTTTT
CDR3aa: CASNPTGKPEKLFF

v_gene: TRBV6-5
abundance: .
j_gene: TRBJ2-1
d_gene: TRBD2
CDR3nt: TGTGCCAGCTCTAGCGGGGACCCCTCCTACAATGAGCAGTTCTTC
CDR3aa: CASSSGDPSYNEQFF

v_gene: TRBV5-6
abundance: .
j_gene: TRBJ1-1
d_gene: TRBD1
CDR3nt: TGTGCCAGCAGAGGGACAGTCAACATGAACACTGAAGCTTTCTTT
CDR3aa: CASRGTVNMNTEAFF

v_gene: TRBV19
abundance: .
j_gene: TRBJ2-1
d_gene: TRBD2
CDR3nt: TGTGCCAGTAGCACCCGCGGGGGGCGGGGCTATGAGCAGTTCTTC
CDR3aa: CASSTRGGRGYEQFF

v_gene: TRBV11-3
abundance: .
j_gene: TRBJ1-4
d_gene: .
CDR3nt: TGTGCCAGCAGCTTCCCCCCCCCGGGGAGGTGTGAAAAACTGTTTTTT
CDR3aa: CASSFPPPGRCEKLFF

v_gene: TRBV5-1
abundance: .
j_gene: TRBJ1-2
d_gene: .
CDR3nt: TGCGCCAGCAGCCCTGGGGGGGCCTGGAGCTATGGCTACACCTTC
CDR3aa: CASSPGGAWSYGYTF

v_gene: TRBV29-1
abundance: .
j_gene: TRBJ1-1
d_gene: .
CDR3nt: TGCAGCGTTGTGGTTCGACAGACGAACACTGAAGCTTTCTTT
CDR3aa: CSVVVRQTNTEAFF

v_gene: TRBV5-6
abundance: .
j_gene: TRBJ1-2
d_gene: .
CDR3nt: TGTGCCAGCAGCTTGGATCCGGACAATCACTATGGCTACACCTTC
CDR3aa: CASSLDPDNHYGYTF

v_gene: TRBV10-3
abundance: .
j_gene: TRBJ2-2
d_gene: TRBD1
CDR3nt: TGTGCCATCAGTGAGCGACAGGGCCCGAACACCGGGGAGCTGTTTTTT
CDR3aa: CAISERQGPNTGELFF

v_gene: TRBV20-1
abundance: .
j_gene: TRBJ2-4
d_gene: .
CDR3nt: TGCAGTGCTATGAGTCACATTCAGTACTTC
CDR3aa: CSAMSHIQYF

v_gene: TRBV27
abundance: .
j_gene: TRBJ2-2
d_gene: .
CDR3nt: TGTGCCAGCAGTTTGGTCGGGGGGAACACCGGGGAGCTGTTTTTT
CDR3aa: CASSLVGGNTGELFF

v_gene: TRBV6-6
abundance: .
j_gene: TRBJ2-1
d_gene: TRBD1
CDR3nt: TGTGCCAGCAGTTCGCCGGGACAGGGATACAATGAGCAGTTCTTC
CDR3aa: CASSSPGQGYNEQFF

v_gene: TRBV6-4
abundance: .
j_gene: TRBJ2-2
d_gene: .
CDR3nt: TGTGCCAGCAGTCTAGCTCCGGACGGCGGGGAGCTGTTTTTT
CDR3aa: CASSLAPDGGELFF

v_gene: TRBV28
abundance: .
j_gene: TRBJ2-1
d_gene: .
CDR3nt: TGTGCCAGTACCAGACTAGAGTCCCCCAATGAGCAGTTCTTC
CDR3aa: CASTRLESPNEQFF

v_gene: TRBV9
abundance: .
j_gene: TRBJ2-3
d_gene: .
CDR3nt: TGTGCCAGCAGCGTAGGAGGAGTATTGGCAGATACGCAGTATTTT
CDR3aa: CASSVGGVLADTQYF

v_gene: TRBV10-3
abundance: .
j_gene: TRBJ2-7
d_gene: TRBD2
CDR3nt: TGTGCCATCAGGCCGGGACTAGCTTCCTACGAGCAGTACTTC
CDR3aa: CAIRPGLASYEQYF

v_gene: TRBV7-9
abundance: .
j_gene: TRBJ1-4
d_gene: .
CDR3nt: TGTGCCAGCAGCACCCGACAGTCAACTAATGAAAAACTGTTTTTT
CDR3aa: CASSTRQSTNEKLFF

v_gene: TRBV7-9
abundance: once
j_gene: TRBJ1-5
d_gene: .
CDR3nt: TGTGCCAGCAGCCCAGACTCCCACAATCAGCCCCAGCATTTT
CDR3aa: CASSPDSHNQPQHF

v_gene: TRBV6-5
abundance: .
j_gene: TRBJ1-5
d_gene: TRBD1
CDR3nt: TGTGCCAGCAGGATGGGGACAGGCGACAATCAGCCCCAGCATTTT
CDR3aa: CASRMGTGDNQPQHF

v_gene: TRBV7-2
abundance: .
j_gene: TRBJ2-7
d_gene: .
CDR3nt: TGTGCCAGCAGCTTAGGGGGCAGCCCTGGTAGCTACGAGCAGTACTTC
CDR3aa: CASSLGGSPGSYEQYF

v_gene: TRBV6-1
abundance: once
j_gene: TRBJ2-2
d_gene: .
CDR3nt: TGTGCCAGCAGCGGGGACTTGAACACCGGGGAGCTGTTTTTT
CDR3aa: CASSGDLNTGELFF

v_gene: TRBV2
abundance: .
j_gene: TRBJ1-3
d_gene: .
CDR3nt: TGTGCCAGCCCAGGGCAGAGTGGAAACACCATATATTTT
CDR3aa: CASPGQSGNTIYF

v_gene: TRBV6-4
abundance: .
j_gene: TRBJ2-3
d_gene: TRBD2
CDR3nt: TGTGCCAGCAGTGACTCGAGTTCTAGCGGGGGGGGAACAGATACGCAGTATTTT
CDR3aa: CASSDSSSSGGGTDTQYF

v_gene: TRBV19
abundance: .
j_gene: TRBJ1-2
d_gene: .
CDR3nt: TGTGCCAGTAGTAGGACAGCCTATGGCTACACCTTC
CDR3aa: CASSRTAYGYTF

v_gene: TRBV5-1
abundance: .
j_gene: TRBJ2-2
d_gene: TRBD1
CDR3nt: TGCGCCAGCAGCCTCCTGACAGGGGGCCCCACCGGGGAGCTGTTTTTT
CDR3aa: CASSLLTGGPTGELFF

v_gene: TRBV5-6
abundance: .
j_gene: TRBJ1-2
d_gene: TRBD1
CDR3nt: TGTGCCAGCAGCTTGGAGGCAGGGGGCGGATATGGCTACACCTTC
CDR3aa: CASSLEAGGGYGYTF

v_gene: TRBV7-6
abundance: .
j_gene: TRBJ1-5
d_gene: .
CDR3nt: TGTGCCAGCAGCTTAGCCGGGGATCAGCCCCAGCATTTT
CDR3aa: CASSLAGDQPQHF

v_gene: TRBV2
abundance: .
j_gene: TRBJ2-1
d_gene: .
CDR3nt: TGTGCCAGCAGTGCTAATTACAATGAGCAGTTCTTC
CDR3aa: CASSANYNEQFF

v_gene: TRBV28
abundance: .
j_gene: TRBJ1-5
d_gene: .
CDR3nt: TGTGCCAGCAGTTTTAGGGACACTTATAGCAATCAGCCCCAGCATTTT
CDR3aa: CASSFRDTYSNQPQHF

v_gene: TRBV14
abundance: .
j_gene: TRBJ2-7
d_gene: .
CDR3nt: TGTGCCAGCAGCGACCCGGGGAGCTCCTACGAGCAGTACTTC
CDR3aa: CASSDPGSSYEQYF

v_gene: TRBV27
abundance: .
j_gene: TRBJ1-3
d_gene: .
CDR3nt: TGTGCCAGCAGTTTAGGAGGACCGCAAAACTCTGGAAACACCATATATTTT
CDR3aa: CASSLGGPQNSGNTIYF

v_gene: TRBV2
abundance: .
j_gene: TRBJ2-3
d_gene: TRBD2
CDR3nt: TGTGCCAGCAGTGTGACTAGCGGGTCAATAGATACGCAGTATTTT
CDR3aa: CASSVTSGSIDTQYF

v_gene: TRBV7-2
abundance: .
j_gene: TRBJ1-3
d_gene: TRBD1
CDR3nt: TGTGCCAGCAGCCCCCGACAGGGACTCTCTGGAAACACCATATATTTT
CDR3aa: CASSPRQGLSGNTIYF

v_gene: TRBV27
abundance: .
j_gene: TRBJ2-5
d_gene: .
CDR3nt: TGTGCCAGCAGTTGGCAGGACCAAGAGACCCAGTACTTC
CDR3aa: CASSWQDQETQYF